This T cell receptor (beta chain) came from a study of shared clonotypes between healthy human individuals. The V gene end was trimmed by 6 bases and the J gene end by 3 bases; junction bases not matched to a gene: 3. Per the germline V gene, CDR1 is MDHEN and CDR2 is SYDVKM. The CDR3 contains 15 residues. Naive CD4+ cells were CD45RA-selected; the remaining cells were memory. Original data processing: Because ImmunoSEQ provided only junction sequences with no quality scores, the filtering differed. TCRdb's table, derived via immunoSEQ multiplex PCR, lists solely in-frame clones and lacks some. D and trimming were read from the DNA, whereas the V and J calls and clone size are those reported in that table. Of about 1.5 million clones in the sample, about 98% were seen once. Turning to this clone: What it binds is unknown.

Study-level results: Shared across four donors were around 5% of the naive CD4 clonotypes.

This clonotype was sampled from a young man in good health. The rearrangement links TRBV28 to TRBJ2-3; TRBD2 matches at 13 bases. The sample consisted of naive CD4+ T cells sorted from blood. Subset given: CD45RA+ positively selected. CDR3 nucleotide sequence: TGTGCCAGCAGAGGACTAGCGGGAGTAACAGATACGCAGTATTTT. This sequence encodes CASRGLAGVTDTQYF.